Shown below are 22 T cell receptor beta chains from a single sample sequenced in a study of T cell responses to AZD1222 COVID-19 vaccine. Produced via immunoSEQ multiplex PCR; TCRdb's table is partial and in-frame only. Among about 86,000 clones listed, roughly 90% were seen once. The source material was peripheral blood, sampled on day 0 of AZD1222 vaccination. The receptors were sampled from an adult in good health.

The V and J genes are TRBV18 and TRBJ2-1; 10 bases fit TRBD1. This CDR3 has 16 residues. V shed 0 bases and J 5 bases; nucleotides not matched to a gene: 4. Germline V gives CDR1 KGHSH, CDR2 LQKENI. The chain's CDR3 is CASSPPTGGGNNEQFF. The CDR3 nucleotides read TGTGCCAGCTCACCACCGACAGGGGGCGGAAACAATGAGCAGTTCTTC.

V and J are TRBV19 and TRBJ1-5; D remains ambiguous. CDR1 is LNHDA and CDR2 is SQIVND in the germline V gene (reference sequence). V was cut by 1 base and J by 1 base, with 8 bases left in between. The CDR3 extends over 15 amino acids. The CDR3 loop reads CASSIAQMSNQPQHF. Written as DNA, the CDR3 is TGTGCCAGTAGTATAGCGCAGATGAGCAATCAGCCCCAGCATTTT.

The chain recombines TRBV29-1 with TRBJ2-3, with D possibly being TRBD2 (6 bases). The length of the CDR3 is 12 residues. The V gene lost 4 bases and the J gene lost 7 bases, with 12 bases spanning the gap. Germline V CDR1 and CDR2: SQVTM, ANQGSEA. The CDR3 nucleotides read TGCAGCGTTGTCAGGGAGGCGCATACGCAGTATTTT. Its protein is CSVVREAHTQYF.

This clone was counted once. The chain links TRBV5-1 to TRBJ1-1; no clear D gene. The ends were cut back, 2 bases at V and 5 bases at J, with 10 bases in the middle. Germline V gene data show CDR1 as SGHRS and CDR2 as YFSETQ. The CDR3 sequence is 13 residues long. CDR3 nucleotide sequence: TGCGCCAGCAGCTTAGGAGGGTGGACTGAAGCTTTCTTT. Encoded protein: CASSLGGWTEAFF.

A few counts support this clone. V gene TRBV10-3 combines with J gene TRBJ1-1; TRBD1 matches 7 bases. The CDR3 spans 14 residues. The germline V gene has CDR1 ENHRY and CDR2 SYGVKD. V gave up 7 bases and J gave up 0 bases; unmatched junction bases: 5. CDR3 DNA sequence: TGTGCCATCAAAGGGGGCGGGATGAACACTGAAGCTTTCTTT. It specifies CAIKGGGMNTEAFF.

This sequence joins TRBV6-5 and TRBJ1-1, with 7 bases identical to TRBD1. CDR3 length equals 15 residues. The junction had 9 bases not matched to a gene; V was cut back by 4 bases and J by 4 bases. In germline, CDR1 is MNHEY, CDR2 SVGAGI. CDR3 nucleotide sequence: TGTGCCAGCAGTTCGAACAACAGGGGATCCACTGAAGCTTTCTTT. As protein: CASSSNNRGSTEAFF.

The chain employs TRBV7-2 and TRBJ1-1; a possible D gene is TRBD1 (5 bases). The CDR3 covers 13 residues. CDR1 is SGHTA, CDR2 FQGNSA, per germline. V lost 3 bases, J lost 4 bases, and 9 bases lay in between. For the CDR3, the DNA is TGTGCCAGCAGCTTTCAGGGTGGCACTGAAGCTTTCTTT. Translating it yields CASSFQGGTEAFF.

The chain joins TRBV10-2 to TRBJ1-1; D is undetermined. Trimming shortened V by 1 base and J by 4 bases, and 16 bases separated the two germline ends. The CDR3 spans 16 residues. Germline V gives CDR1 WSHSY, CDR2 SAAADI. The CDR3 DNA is TGCGCCAGCAGTGAGTACCTTTTAGGGCCGGGCACTGAAGCTTTCTTT. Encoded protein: CASSEYLLGPGTEAFF.

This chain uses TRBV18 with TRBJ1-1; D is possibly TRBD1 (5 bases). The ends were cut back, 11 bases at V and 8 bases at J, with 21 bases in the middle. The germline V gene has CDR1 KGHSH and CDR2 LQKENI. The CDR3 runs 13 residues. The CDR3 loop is CAGHQGPGEEAFF. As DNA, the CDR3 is TGTGCCGGACACCAGGGTCCGGGGGAGGAAGCTTTCTTT.

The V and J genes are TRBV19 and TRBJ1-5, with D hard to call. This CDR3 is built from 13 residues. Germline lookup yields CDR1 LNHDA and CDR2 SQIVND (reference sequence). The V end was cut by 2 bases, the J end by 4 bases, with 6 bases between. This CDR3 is CASSIMGNQPQHF. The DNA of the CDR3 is TGTGCCAGTAGTATAATGGGGAATCAGCCCCAGCATTTT.

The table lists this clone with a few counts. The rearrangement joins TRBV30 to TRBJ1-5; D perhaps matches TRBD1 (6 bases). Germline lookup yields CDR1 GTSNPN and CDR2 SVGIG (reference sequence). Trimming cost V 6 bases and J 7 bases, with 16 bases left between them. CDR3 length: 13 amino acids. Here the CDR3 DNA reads TGTGCCTGTGCCACTCAGGGGAGCCAGCCCCAGCATTTT. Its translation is CACATQGSQPQHF.

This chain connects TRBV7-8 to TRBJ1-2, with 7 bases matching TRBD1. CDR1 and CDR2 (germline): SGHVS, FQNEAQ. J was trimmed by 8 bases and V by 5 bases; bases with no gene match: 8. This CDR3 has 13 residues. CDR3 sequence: CASSNPTGRGYTF. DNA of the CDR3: TGTGCCAGCAGCAACCCGACAGGGCGCGGCTACACCTTC.

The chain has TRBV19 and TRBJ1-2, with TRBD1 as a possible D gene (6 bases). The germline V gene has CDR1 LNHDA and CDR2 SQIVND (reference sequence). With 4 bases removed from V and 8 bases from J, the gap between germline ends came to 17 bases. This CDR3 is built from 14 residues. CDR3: CASSTRGQGGGYTF. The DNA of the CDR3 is TGTGCCAGTAGTACTCGCGGACAAGGGGGAGGCTACACCTTC.

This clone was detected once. The CDR3 region has the DNA TGTGCCAGCAACCCGAGAGGGGAGAACACTGAAGCTTTCTTT. Its translation: CASNPRGENTEAFF. This chain links TRBV27 with TRBJ1-1, with D perhaps TRBD1 (5 bases). The V gene's germline CDR1 is MNHEY and CDR2 SMNVEV (reference sequence). The germline V and J ends were trimmed by 7 bases and 1 base, with 13 bases remaining between them. This CDR3 contains 14 residues.

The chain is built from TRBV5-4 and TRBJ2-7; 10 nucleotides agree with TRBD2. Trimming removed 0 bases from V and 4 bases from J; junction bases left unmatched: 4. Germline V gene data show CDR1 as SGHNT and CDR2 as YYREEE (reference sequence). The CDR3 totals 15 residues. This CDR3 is CASSLETSGKYEQYF. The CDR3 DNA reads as TGTGCCAGCAGCTTGGAAACTAGCGGGAAGTACGAGCAGTACTTC.

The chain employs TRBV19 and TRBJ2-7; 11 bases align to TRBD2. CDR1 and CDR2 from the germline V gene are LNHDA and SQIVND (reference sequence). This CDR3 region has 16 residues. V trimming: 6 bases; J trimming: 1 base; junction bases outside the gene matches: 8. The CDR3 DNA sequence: TGTGCCAGTAGACCTACTAGCGGGAGTCCTTCCTACGAGCAGTACTTC. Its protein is CASRPTSGSPSYEQYF. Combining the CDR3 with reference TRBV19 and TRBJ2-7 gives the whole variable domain DGGITQSPKYLFRKEGQNVTLSCEQNLNHDAMYWYRQDPGQGLRLIYYSQIVNDFQKGDIAEGYSVSREKKESFPLTVTSAQKNPTAFYLCASRPTSGSPSYEQYFGPGTRLTVT.

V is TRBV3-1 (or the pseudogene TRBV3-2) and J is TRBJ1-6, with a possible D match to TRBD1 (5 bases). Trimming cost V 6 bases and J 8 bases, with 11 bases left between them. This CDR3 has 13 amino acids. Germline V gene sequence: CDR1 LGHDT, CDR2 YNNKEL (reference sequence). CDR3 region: CASSSGQDSPLHF. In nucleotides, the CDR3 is TGTGCCAGCAGTTCAGGGCAGGATTCACCCCTCCACTTT.

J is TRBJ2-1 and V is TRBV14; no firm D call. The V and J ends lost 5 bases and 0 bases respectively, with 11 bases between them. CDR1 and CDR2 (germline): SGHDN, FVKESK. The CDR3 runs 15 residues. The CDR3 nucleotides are TGTGCCAGCAGCGCCGGAGTCAGCTCCTACAATGAGCAGTTCTTC. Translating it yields CASSAGVSSYNEQFF.

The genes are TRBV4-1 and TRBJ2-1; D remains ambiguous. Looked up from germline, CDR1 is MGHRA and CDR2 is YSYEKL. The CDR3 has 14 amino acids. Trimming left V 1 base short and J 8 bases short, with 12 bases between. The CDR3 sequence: CASSQVGVVYEQFF. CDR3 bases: TGCGCCAGCAGCCAAGTAGGAGTGGTCTATGAGCAGTTCTTC.

CDR3 DNA: TGTGCCAGCTCACCACGTAACAACAGGGCTTACAATGAGCAGTTCTTC. This sequence encodes CASSPRNNRAYNEQFF. This sequence joins TRBV18 and TRBJ2-1, with D possibly matching TRBD1 (6 bases). This CDR3 has 16 residues. Germline-derived CDR1 and CDR2 are KGHSH and LQKENI. V lost 1 base to trimming and J lost 4 bases, with 14 bases between them.

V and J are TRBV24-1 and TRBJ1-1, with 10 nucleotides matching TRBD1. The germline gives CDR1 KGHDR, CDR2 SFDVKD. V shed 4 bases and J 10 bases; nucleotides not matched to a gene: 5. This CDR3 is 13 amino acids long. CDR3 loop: CATSETGGSGAFF. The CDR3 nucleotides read TGTGCCACCAGTGAGACAGGGGGCAGTGGAGCTTTCTTT.

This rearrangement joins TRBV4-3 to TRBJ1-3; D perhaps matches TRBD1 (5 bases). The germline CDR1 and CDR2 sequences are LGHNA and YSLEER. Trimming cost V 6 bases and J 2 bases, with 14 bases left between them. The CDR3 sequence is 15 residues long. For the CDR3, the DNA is TGCGCCAGCAGACGAGACAGCAATGCTGGAAACACCATATATTTT. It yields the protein CASRRDSNAGNTIYF.